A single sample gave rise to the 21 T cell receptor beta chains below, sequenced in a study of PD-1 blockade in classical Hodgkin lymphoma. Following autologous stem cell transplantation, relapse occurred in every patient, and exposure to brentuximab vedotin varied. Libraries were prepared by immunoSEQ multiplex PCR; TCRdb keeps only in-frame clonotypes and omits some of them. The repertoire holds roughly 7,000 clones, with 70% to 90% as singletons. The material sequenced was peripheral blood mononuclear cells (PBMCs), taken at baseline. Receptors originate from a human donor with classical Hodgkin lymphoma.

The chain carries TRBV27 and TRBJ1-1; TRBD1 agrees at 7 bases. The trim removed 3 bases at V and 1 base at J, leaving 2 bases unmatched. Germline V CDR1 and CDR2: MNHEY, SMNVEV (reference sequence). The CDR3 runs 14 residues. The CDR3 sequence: CASSFQGENTEAFF. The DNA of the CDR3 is TGTGCCAGCAGTTTCCAGGGGGAGAACACTGAAGCTTTCTTT.

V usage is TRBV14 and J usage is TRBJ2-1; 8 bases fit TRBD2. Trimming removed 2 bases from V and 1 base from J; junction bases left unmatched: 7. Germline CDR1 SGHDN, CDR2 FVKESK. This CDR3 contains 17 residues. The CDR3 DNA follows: TGTGCCAGCAGCCAATTGGTGGGACTAGAATCCTACAATGAGCAGTTCTTC. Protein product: CASSQLVGLESYNEQFF.

CDR3 residues: CASSLYPYSNQPQHF. The CDR3, as DNA: TGTGCCAGCAGTCTTTACCCTTATAGCAATCAGCCCCAGCATTTT. V gene TRBV6-5 combines with J gene TRBJ1-5; D uncertain. Trimming removed 5 bases at V and 0 bases at J, with 11 bases between. This CDR3 has 15 residues. CDR1 and CDR2 (germline): MNHEY, SVGAGI.

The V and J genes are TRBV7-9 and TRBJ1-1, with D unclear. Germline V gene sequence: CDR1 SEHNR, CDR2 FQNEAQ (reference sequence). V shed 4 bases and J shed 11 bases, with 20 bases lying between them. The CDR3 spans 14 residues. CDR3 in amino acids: CASSSSPFWVRAFF. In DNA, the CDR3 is TGTGCCAGCAGCTCCTCCCCGTTTTGGGTTAGGGCTTTCTTT.

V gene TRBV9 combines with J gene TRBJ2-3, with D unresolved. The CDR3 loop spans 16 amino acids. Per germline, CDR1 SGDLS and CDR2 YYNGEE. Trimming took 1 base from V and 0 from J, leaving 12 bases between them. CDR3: CASSVTSQDSTDTQYF. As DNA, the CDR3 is TGTGCCAGCAGCGTAACCAGCCAGGATAGCACAGATACGCAGTATTTT.

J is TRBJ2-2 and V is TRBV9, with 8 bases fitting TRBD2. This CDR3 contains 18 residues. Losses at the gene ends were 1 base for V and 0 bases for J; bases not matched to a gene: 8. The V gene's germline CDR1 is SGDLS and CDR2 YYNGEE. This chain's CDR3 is CASSVTPAGAANTGELFF. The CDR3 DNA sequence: TGTGCCAGCAGCGTAACACCAGCGGGAGCCGCGAACACCGGGGAGCTGTTTTTT.

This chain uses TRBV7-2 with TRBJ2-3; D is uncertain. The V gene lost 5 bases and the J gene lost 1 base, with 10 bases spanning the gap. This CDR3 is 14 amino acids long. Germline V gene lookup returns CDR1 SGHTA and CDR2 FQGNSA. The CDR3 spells CASSQMSGTDTQYF. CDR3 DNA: TGTGCCAGCAGCCAGATGTCAGGCACAGATACGCAGTATTTT.

The DNA for the CDR3 is TGTGCCAGCAGCTTTTCCGTTTTACTAGCGGCCGATGAAGAGACCCAGTACTTC. Protein sequence: CASSFSVLLAADEETQYF. The V gene is TRBV7-2, the J gene TRBJ2-5; 8 bases agree with TRBD2. Looked up from germline, CDR1 is SGHTA and CDR2 is FQGNSA. The CDR3 has 18 residues. The V segment lost 3 bases and the J segment 3 bases; nucleotides outside the gene matches: 15.

Written as DNA, the CDR3 is TGTGCCAGCCGCCAGCAGAGCTCCTATAATTCACCCCTCCACTTT. Translating gives CASRQQSSYNSPLHF. The J gene is TRBJ1-6, the V gene TRBV2; no clear D. CDR1 is SNHLY and CDR2 is FYNNEI in the germline V gene. The germline V and J ends were trimmed by 8 bases and 0 bases, with 11 bases remaining between them. CDR3 length: 15 amino acids.

Here the CDR3 DNA reads TGTGCCAGCAGTTTATTCCGACTAGCTCGACCGCCCCCCGGGGAGCTGTTTTTT. Translating it yields CASSLFRLARPPPGELFF. This chain links TRBV28 with TRBJ2-2; 7 bases line up with TRBD2. V was clipped by 1 base and J by 6 bases; unmatched bases: 14. Germline lookup yields CDR1 MDHEN and CDR2 SYDVKM. The CDR3 runs 18 residues. The whole variable domain, remainder taken from reference TRBV28 and TRBJ2-2, is DVKVTQSSRYLVKRTGEKVFLECVQDMDHENMFWYRQDPGLGLRLIYFSYDVKMKEKGDIPEGYSVSREKKERFSLILESASTNQTSMYLCASSLFRLARPPPGELFFGEGSRLTVL.

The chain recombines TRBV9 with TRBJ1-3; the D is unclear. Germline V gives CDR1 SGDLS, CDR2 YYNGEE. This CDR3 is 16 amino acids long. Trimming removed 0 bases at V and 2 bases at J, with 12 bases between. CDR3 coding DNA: TGTGCCAGCAGCGTAGCGGTACGAGGTGCTGGAAACACCATATATTTT. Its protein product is CASSVAVRGAGNTIYF. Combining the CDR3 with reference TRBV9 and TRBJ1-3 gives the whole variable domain DSGVTQTPKHLITATGQRVTLRCSPRSGDLSVYWYQQSLDQGLQFLIQYYNGEERAKGNILERFSAQQFPDLHSELNLSSLELGDSALYFCASSVAVRGAGNTIYFGEGSWLTVV.

This chain's CDR3 is CAWSVRGGEQYF. CDR3 nucleotide sequence: TGTGCCTGGAGTGTACGTGGGGGCGAGCAGTACTTC. The J gene is TRBJ2-7, the V gene TRBV30; D assignment may be TRBD1 or TRBD2 (5 bases each). This CDR3 is 12 amino acids long. CDR1 is GTSNPN, CDR2 SVGIG, per germline (reference sequence). V lost 0 bases and J lost 6, with 9 bases in between.

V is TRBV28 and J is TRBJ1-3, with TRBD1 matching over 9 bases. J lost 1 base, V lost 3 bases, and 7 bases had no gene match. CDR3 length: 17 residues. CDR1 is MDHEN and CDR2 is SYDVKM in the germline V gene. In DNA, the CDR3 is TGTGCCAGCAGTTTTGGGACAGGGATCATATCTGGAAACACCATATATTTT. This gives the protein CASSFGTGIISGNTIYF.

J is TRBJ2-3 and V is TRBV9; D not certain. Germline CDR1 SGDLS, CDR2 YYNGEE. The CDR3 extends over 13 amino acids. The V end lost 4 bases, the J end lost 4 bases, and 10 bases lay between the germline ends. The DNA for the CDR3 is TGTGCCAGCAGCCTCATATCGGCAGATACGCAGTATTTT. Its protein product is CASSLISADTQYF.

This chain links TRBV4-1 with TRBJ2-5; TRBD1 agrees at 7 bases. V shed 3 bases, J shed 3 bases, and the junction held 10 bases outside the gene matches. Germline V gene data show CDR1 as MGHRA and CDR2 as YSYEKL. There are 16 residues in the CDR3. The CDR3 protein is CASSQIRLTGEETQYF. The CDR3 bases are TGCGCCAGCAGCCAGATCCGGTTAACAGGGGAAGAGACCCAGTACTTC.

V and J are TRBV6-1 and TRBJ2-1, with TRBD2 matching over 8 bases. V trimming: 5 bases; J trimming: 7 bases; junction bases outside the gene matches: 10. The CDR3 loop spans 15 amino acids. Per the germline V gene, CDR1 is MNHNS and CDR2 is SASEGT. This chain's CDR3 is CASSFGGGFWNEQFF. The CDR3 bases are TGTGCCAGCAGTTTCGGGGGGGGTTTTTGGAATGAGCAGTTCTTC.

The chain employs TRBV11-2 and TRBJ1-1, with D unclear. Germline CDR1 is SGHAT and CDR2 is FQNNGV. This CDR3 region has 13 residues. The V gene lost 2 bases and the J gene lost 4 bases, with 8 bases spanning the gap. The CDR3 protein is CASSLSVGTEAFF. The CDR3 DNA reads TGTGCCAGCAGCTTAAGCGTGGGCACTGAAGCTTTCTTT.

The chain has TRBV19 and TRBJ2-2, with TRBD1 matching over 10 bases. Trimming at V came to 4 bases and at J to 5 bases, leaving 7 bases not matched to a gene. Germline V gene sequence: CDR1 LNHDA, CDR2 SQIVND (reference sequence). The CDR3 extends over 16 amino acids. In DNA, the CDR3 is TGTGCCAGTAGTACAACCGGGACAGGGGTGACCGGGGAGCTGTTTTTT. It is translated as CASSTTGTGVTGELFF.

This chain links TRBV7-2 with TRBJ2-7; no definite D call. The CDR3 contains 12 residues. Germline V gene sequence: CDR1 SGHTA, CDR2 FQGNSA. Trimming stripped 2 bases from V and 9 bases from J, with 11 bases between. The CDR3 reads CASSLNQQVQYF. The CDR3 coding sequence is TGTGCCAGCAGCTTAAATCAGCAAGTGCAGTACTTC.

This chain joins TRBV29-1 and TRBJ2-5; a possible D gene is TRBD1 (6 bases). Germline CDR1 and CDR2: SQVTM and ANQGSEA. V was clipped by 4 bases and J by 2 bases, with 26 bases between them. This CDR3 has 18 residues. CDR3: CSVVSRRRPRQVQETQYF. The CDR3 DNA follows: TGCAGCGTTGTTTCGCGGCGGCGGCCCAGACAGGTACAAGAGACCCAGTACTTC.

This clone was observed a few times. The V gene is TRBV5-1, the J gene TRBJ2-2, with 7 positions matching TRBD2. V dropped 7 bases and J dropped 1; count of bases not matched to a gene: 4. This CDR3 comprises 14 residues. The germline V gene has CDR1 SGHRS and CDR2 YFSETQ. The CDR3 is CASWGGMNTGELFF. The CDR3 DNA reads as TGCGCCAGCTGGGGGGGAATGAACACCGGGGAGCTGTTTTTT. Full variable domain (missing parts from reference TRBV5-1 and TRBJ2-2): KAGVTQTPRYLIKTRGQQVTLSCSPISGHRSVSWYQQTPGQGLQFLFEYFSETQRNKGNFPGRFSGRQFSNSRSEMNVSTLELGDSALYLCASWGGMNTGELFFGEGSRLTVL.